This T cell receptor (beta chain) was identified during a study of sequential checkpoint blockade in melanoma (dated by TCRdb to about 2019). Study-level background: Patients were randomized 1:1 to first-line nivolumab followed by ipilimumab (arm A) or ipilimumab followed by nivolumab (arm B). Maintenance nivolumab came after each of the two trial sequences.

This clone turned up a few times. Its recognized antigen is unknown. Base qualities are missing; no much larger clone stands one base away. The immunoSEQ Assay was used to immunosequence TCRbeta CDR3 regions from genomic DNA. Before high-throughput sequencing, genomic DNA was amplified using bias-controlled multiplex PCR. In the source study's methods: To quantify the absolute abundance of each unique TCRbeta CDR3 region, the sequences were collapsed and filtered. Clonality, defined as 1 minus Pielou's evenness, was calculated using only productive rearrangements. Clones with significantly greater frequencies in on-treatment versus baseline samples were identified using a previously published method. Sourced from immuneACCESS, this table was stored by TCRdb with only in-frame sequences that have V and J called. A share of the clones is absent; for the studies checked, an unresolved V gene accounts for under half, and the remainder has no known explanation. V, J and clone size are those of that table, while D and trimming were read from the DNA. For this sample the table gives some 20,000 clones, of which about 81% were detected only once. The ten largest clones add up to around 35% of the sample.

Trimming leaves V shorter by 5 bases and J shorter by 7 bases, with the junction holding 6 bases beyond the gene matches. The CDR3 runs 14 residues from the cysteine to the phenylalanine. Only the CDR3 part of the read is kept: 42 bases, read in frame from the first base. According to the germline V gene (reference sequence), CDR1 reads MNHEY and CDR2 reads SMNVEV. The study at large found these results: Larger, independent patient cohorts are needed to validate the response-prediction model that combines TCR metrics and mutation burden.

The treatment or condition label corresponds to: randomized to nivolumab then ipilimumab (arm A) or the reverse (arm B). None of the patients in the trial had previously been given DNA-damaging chemotherapy. Thawed PBMCs were sorted on a FACS Aria II flow cytometer to isolate live CD3+CD8+ cells negative for CD19 and CD56. Samples were obtained from patients with melanoma enrolled in CheckMate 064, a randomized, open-label phase II trial of sequential checkpoint blockade. Peripheral blood mononuclear cells were obtained through leukapheresis, purified using Ficoll-Paque, and frozen in human serum containing roughly 10% DMSO. Immediately after sorting, the purity of sorted blood CD3+CD8+ cells was verified to be >98%, after which DNA was extracted.

This specimen was CD8+ T cells sorted from blood (inferred from file names), taken from a patient given nivolumab and ipilimumab in sequence. The sequence was collected from a human donor with melanoma. The chain employs TRBV27 and TRBJ2-7; 12 nucleotides in the junction match TRBD1. Read as DNA, the sequence is TGTGCCAGCAGTCCAGGGACAGGGGGCGGTGAGCAGTACTTC. Translated, this gives CASSPGTGGGEQYF.